The 27 T cell receptor beta chains given below trace back to one sample, sequenced in a study of T cell changes during pregnancy in multiple sclerosis. Method: immunoSEQ multiplex PCR; TCRdb's copy keeps in-frame clones and lacks some. The data contain 85,000 to 130,000 clones, 90% to 95% of them singletons. The sequencing used peripheral blood, collected before pregnancy. The source is a female donor with multiple sclerosis, enrolled in a pregnancy study.

The chain is built from TRBV7-9 and TRBJ2-2; TRBD1 matches at 8 bases. Germline lookup yields CDR1 SEHNR and CDR2 FQNEAQ (reference sequence). The J segment lost 0 bases and the V segment lost 5 bases, leaving 11 bases of the junction unmatched. The CDR3 totals 18 residues. CDR3 DNA: TGTGCCAGCAGCCCCCCTCAGGGGGCCAACGCGAACACCGGGGAGCTGTTTTTT. The encoded protein is CASSPPQGANANTGELFF.

The rearrangement links TRBV2 to TRBJ2-2; 7 nucleotides line up with TRBD1. Germline V lookup: CDR1 SNHLY, CDR2 FYNNEI. The V gene end was trimmed by 2 bases and the J gene end by 4 bases; junction bases not matched to a gene: 13. The CDR3 totals 18 residues. The CDR3 reads CASSEMGVRGTLTGELFF. As DNA, the CDR3 is TGTGCCAGCAGTGAAATGGGAGTCAGGGGGACCCTCACCGGGGAGCTGTTTTTT.

This clone has just a few counts. This chain joins TRBV6-4 and TRBJ2-1, with 8 bases that match TRBD2. Trimming cost V 6 bases and J 6 bases; bases outside gene matches: 4. There are 13 residues in the CDR3. Germline assignment: CDR1 MRHNA and CDR2 SNTAGT. The CDR3 sequence is CASSPGTSNEQFF. The CDR3 DNA reads TGTGCCAGCAGCCCCGGGACTAGCAATGAGCAGTTCTTC.

The chain couples TRBV7-9 to TRBJ2-5; 10 bases fit TRBD2. The V gene end was trimmed by 8 bases and the J gene end by 1 base; junction bases not matched to a gene: 10. CDR1 SEHNR and CDR2 FQNEAQ come from the germline V gene (reference sequence). The CDR3 length is 16 residues. In DNA form, the CDR3 reads TGTGCCAGCGGTCCCGCAACTAGCGGGATCCAAGAGACCCAGTACTTC. It specifies CASGPATSGIQETQYF.

The CDR3 DNA sequence: TGTGCCAGCAGTGAGACCCAGGGACTACACTACGAGCAGTACTTC. Translating it yields CASSETQGLHYEQYF. The genes are TRBV6-1 and TRBJ2-7, with TRBD2 matching 7 bases. Germline CDR1 MNHNS, CDR2 SASEGT. This CDR3 comprises 15 residues. V gave up 3 bases and J gave up 3 bases; unmatched junction bases: 8.

This rearrangement joins TRBV6-1 to TRBJ2-2; maybe TRBD2 (6 bases). V was shortened by 8 bases and J by 3 bases, with 16 bases between the two germline ends. Germline CDR1 is MNHNS and CDR2 is SASEGT. This CDR3 is built from 15 residues. Written as DNA, the CDR3 is TGTGCCAGCCCCCCCGGGAGCGTGGACACCGGGGAGCTGTTTTTT. It yields the protein CASPPGSVDTGELFF.

The V and J genes are TRBV5-4 and TRBJ2-5; 8 nucleotides align to TRBD2. The germline CDR1 and CDR2 sequences are SGHNT and YYREEE (reference sequence). The CDR3 sequence is 14 residues long. The V gene end was trimmed by 4 bases and the J gene end by 3 bases; junction bases not matched to a gene: 5. CDR3 amino acids: CASSTHSGEETQYF. CDR3 sequence (DNA): TGTGCCAGCAGCACCCATAGCGGGGAAGAGACCCAGTACTTC.

This chain uses TRBV7-9 with TRBJ1-5; D gene ambiguous. With 3 bases removed from V and 6 bases from J, the gap between germline ends came to 18 bases. Germline V CDR1 and CDR2: SEHNR, FQNEAQ (reference sequence). The CDR3 totals 16 residues. CDR3 DNA sequence: TGTGCCAGCAGCTTGGCCGGAACTATTGGGAGTCAGCCCCAGCATTTT. Its translation is CASSLAGTIGSQPQHF.

The rearrangement links TRBV7-9 to TRBJ2-1, with 7 bases fitting TRBD2. The CDR3 spans 16 residues. The germline V gene has CDR1 SEHNR and CDR2 FQNEAQ (reference sequence). V was clipped by 6 bases and J by 5 bases; unmatched bases: 13. The CDR3 here is CASRAPPSGLDNEQFF. The CDR3 DNA follows: TGTGCCAGCAGGGCCCCTCCTAGCGGACTTGACAATGAGCAGTTCTTC.

This chain links TRBV4-1 with TRBJ1-2; 8 bases fit TRBD1. V trimming: 3 bases; J trimming: 2 bases; junction bases outside the gene matches: 5. The CDR3 totals 15 residues. CDR1 and CDR2 (germline): MGHRA, YSYEKL. CDR3 in amino acids: CASSQSGGPNYGYTF. In DNA form, the CDR3 reads TGCGCCAGCAGCCAGTCAGGGGGCCCAAACTATGGCTACACCTTC.

This clone has more than one count but fewer than ten. The V and J genes are TRBV10-3 and TRBJ1-2; 7 positions match TRBD1. J was trimmed by 6 bases and V by 3 bases; bases with no gene match: 10. Germline values: CDR1 ENHRY, CDR2 SYGVKD. The CDR3 length is 15 residues. The CDR3 nucleotides read TGTGCCATCAGTGAAGCGGCAGGGGGGTATCATGGCTACACCTTC. Its protein product is CAISEAAGGYHGYTF.

The gene calls are TRBV9 and TRBJ1-3; TRBD1 matches at 7 bases. V shed 0 bases and J 1 base; nucleotides not matched to a gene: 10. The length of the CDR3 is 18 residues. Germline lookup yields CDR1 SGDLS and CDR2 YYNGEE. DNA for the CDR3: TGTGCCAGCAGCGTAGACACCCCCACGACAGGGTCTGGAAACACCATATATTTT. Residues: CASSVDTPTTGSGNTIYF.

The chain is built from TRBV27 and TRBJ1-1, with TRBD1 as a possible D gene (5 bases). Germline CDR1 MNHEY, CDR2 SMNVEV (reference sequence). Trimming stripped 6 bases from V and 4 bases from J, with 21 bases between. There are 16 residues in the CDR3. The CDR3 bases are TGTGCCAGCAGCCCCCGGCCTGGGAGGGGTACCACTGAAGCTTTCTTT. Encoded protein: CASSPRPGRGTTEAFF.

The chain links TRBV7-9 to TRBJ2-2; D not resolved. Trimming took 4 bases from V and 6 from J, leaving 9 bases between them. Germline lookup yields CDR1 SEHNR and CDR2 FQNEAQ (reference sequence). This CDR3 is built from 13 residues. CDR3 sequence: CASSSSEAGELFF. In DNA, the CDR3 is TGTGCCAGCAGCTCCAGTGAGGCCGGGGAGCTGTTTTTT.

This rearrangement joins TRBV18 to TRBJ2-2, with TRBD2 matching 7 bases. The CDR3 sequence is 14 residues long. With V trimmed by 8 bases and J by 4 bases, 7 bases remained unmatched. Germline CDR1 and CDR2: KGHSH and LQKENI. CDR3 in amino acids: CASQTRESTGELFF. The CDR3 DNA reads as TGTGCCAGCCAAACGCGGGAGTCCACCGGGGAGCTGTTTTTT.

The chain recombines TRBV13 with TRBJ2-3; 13 bases align to TRBD2. This CDR3 spans 15 amino acids. V gave up 2 bases and J gave up 7 bases; unmatched junction bases: 3. Germline CDR1 reads PRHDT; CDR2 reads FYEKMQ (reference sequence). The DNA for the CDR3 is TGTGCCAGCAGCTTACGGACTAGCGGGAGCAATACGCAGTATTTT. This gives the protein CASSLRTSGSNTQYF. The full variable domain, completed using reference TRBV13 and TRBJ2-3, is AAGVIQSPRHLIKEKRETATLKCYPIPRHDTVYWYQQGPGQDPQFLISFYEKMQSDKGSIPDRFSAQQFSDYHSELNMSSLELGDSALYFCASSLRTSGSNTQYFGPGTRLTVL.

V gene TRBV27 combines with J gene TRBJ1-3; D possibly corresponds to TRBD1 (5 bases). Germline values: CDR1 MNHEY, CDR2 SMNVEV (reference sequence). Trimming stripped 2 bases from V and 1 base from J, with 9 bases between. The CDR3 has 15 residues. The CDR3 nucleotides are TGTGCCAGCAGTTTAAGGGGCCCGTCTGGAAACACCATATATTTT. Translating it yields CASSLRGPSGNTIYF.

This clone was recorded only once. The rearrangement joins TRBV7-2 to TRBJ2-5; possibly TRBD1 for D (5 bases). Trimming removed 4 bases from V and 11 bases from J, with 17 bases in between. Germline CDR1 is SGHTA and CDR2 is FQGNSA. The CDR3 runs 13 residues. Written as DNA, the CDR3 is TGTGCCAGCAGCTCTCATCCCGGGCAGGGTCAGTACTTC. Amino acids: CASSSHPGQGQYF.

The chain couples TRBV5-1 to TRBJ1-1; no firm D call. The CDR3 totals 13 residues. CDR1 is SGHRS and CDR2 is YFSETQ in the germline V gene. V dropped 3 bases and J dropped 0 bases, with 6 bases sitting between them. The CDR3 spells CASSSPLNTEAFF. The CDR3 bases are TGCGCCAGCAGCTCCCCCTTGAACACTGAAGCTTTCTTT.

This CDR3 reads CASSEGPIPSYEQYF. CDR3 nucleotide sequence: TGTGCCAGCAGCGAGGGCCCTATTCCTTCCTACGAGCAGTACTTC. The rearrangement links TRBV7-6 to TRBJ2-7; D is perhaps TRBD2 (5 bases). Germline V gives CDR1 SGHVS, CDR2 FNYEAQ. V shed 5 bases and J shed 1 base, with 15 bases lying between them. The CDR3 runs to 15 residues. The entire variable domain, with the rest obtained from reference TRBV7-6 and TRBJ2-7, is as follows: GAGVSQSPRYKVTKRGQDVALRCDPISGHVSLYWYRQALGQGPEFLTYFNYEAQQDKSGLPNDRFSAERPEGSISTLTIQRTEQRDSAMYRCASSEGPIPSYEQYFGPGTRLTVT.

The chain has TRBV7-9 and TRBJ1-5; 7 bases map to TRBD1. Trimming took 1 base from V and 5 from J; bases not matched to a gene: 2. The CDR3 is 14 residues long. Germline assignment: CDR1 SEHNR and CDR2 FQNEAQ (reference sequence). CDR3 protein: CASSLGQGYQPQHF. The DNA of the CDR3 is TGTGCCAGCAGCTTAGGACAGGGTTATCAGCCCCAGCATTTT.

The chain employs TRBV28 and TRBJ1-2; 7 nucleotides agree with TRBD1. Per the germline V gene, CDR1 is MDHEN and CDR2 is SYDVKM. The length of the CDR3 is 15 residues. Trimming at V came to 3 bases and at J to 5 bases, leaving 9 bases not matched to a gene. The CDR3 spells CASSFSTGRRYGYTF. CDR3 sequence (DNA): TGTGCCAGCAGTTTTTCGACAGGGCGAAGATATGGCTACACCTTC.

The chain links TRBV11-1 to TRBJ2-1; D uncertain. CDR1 and CDR2 from the germline V gene are SGHAT and FQDESV (reference sequence). Trimming removed 2 bases from V and 4 bases from J, with 6 bases in between. The CDR3 has 13 amino acids. The CDR3 bases are TGTGCCAGCAGCTTAATCCGGTACAATGAGCAGTTCTTC. This encodes CASSLIRYNEQFF. Full variable domain (remainder filled in from reference TRBV11-1 and TRBJ2-1): EAEVAQSPRYKITEKSQAVAFWCDPISGHATLYWYRQILGQGPELLVQFQDESVVDDSQLPKDRFSAERLKGVDSTLKIQPAELGDSAMYLCASSLIRYNEQFFGPGTRLTVL.

This clone was observed once. The chain carries TRBV25-1 and TRBJ2-5, with D possibly being TRBD1 (5 bases). The CDR3 length is 17 residues. V lost 2 bases, J lost 2 bases, and 18 bases lay in between. Germline CDR1 MGHDK, CDR2 SYGVNS. The CDR3 reads CASSEGMTVPPQETQYF. The CDR3 nucleotides read TGTGCCAGCAGTGAAGGCATGACAGTGCCCCCACAAGAGACCCAGTACTTC.

This clone appeared once. The chain links TRBV5-1 to TRBJ2-7; D gene unclear. Germline CDR1 and CDR2: SGHRS and YFSETQ. Deletions cut 4 bases from V and 6 bases from J, with 11 bases between. The CDR3 totals 12 residues. CDR3: CASSRSDVEQYF. The CDR3 DNA is TGCGCCAGCAGCCGTTCAGATGTCGAGCAGTACTTC. The full variable domain, with the rest looked up from reference TRBV5-1 and TRBJ2-7, is KAGVTQTPRYLIKTRGQQVTLSCSPISGHRSVSWYQQTPGQGLQFLFEYFSETQRNKGNFPGRFSGRQFSNSRSEMNVSTLELGDSALYLCASSRSDVEQYFGPGTRLTVT.

V usage is TRBV19 and J usage is TRBJ2-3; D may be TRBD1 (6 bases). Germline CDR1 is LNHDA and CDR2 is SQIVND (reference sequence). With 2 bases removed from V and 4 bases from J, the gap between germline ends came to 13 bases. The CDR3 is made up of 15 amino acids. The CDR3 sequence is CASSIMQGMPDTQYF. The CDR3 region has the DNA TGTGCCAGTAGTATAATGCAGGGGATGCCAGATACGCAGTATTTT. The complete variable domain, with remaining parts taken from reference TRBV19 and TRBJ2-3, reads DGGITQSPKYLFRKEGQNVTLSCEQNLNHDAMYWYRQDPGQGLRLIYYSQIVNDFQKGDIAEGYSVSREKKESFPLTVTSAQKNPTAFYLCASSIMQGMPDTQYFGPGTRLTVL.

V gene TRBV28 combines with J gene TRBJ2-7, with 13 nucleotides matching TRBD2. Germline V lookup: CDR1 MDHEN, CDR2 SYDVKM. The V gene end was trimmed by 5 bases and the J gene end by 5 bases; junction bases not matched to a gene: 9. This CDR3 is 16 amino acids long. The CDR3 coding sequence is TGTGCCAGCAGTCTTTACGAGGGACTAGCGGGACACGAGCAGTACTTC. Its translation: CASSLYEGLAGHEQYF.